One sample yielded the 9 T cell receptor beta chains listed below, sequenced in a study of T cells in Graves' hyperthyroidism and ophthalmopathy (dated by TCRdb to between 2018 and 2021). The library was made by multiplex PCR. TCRdb records Illumina HiSeq 2000 as the sequencer. Amplification of TCR beta CDR3 regions was carried out from RNA transcripts. For the first round of RT-PCR on the TCR CDR3, the HTBI primer set was used together with the Qiagen OneStep RT-PCR kit. TCRdb reprocessed the public reads (quality trimming at Q25 with fastp, clone calling with MiXCR) and kept in-frame beta chains. CDR3 protein duplicates are merged, each entry listing the most common genes and DNA. This sample holds around 350,000 distinct CDR3 sequences; approximately 14% were observed only once. Clones ranked in the top ten supply about 20% of the sample. The sample consisted of blood. The source of these receptors is a woman under 40 with Graves' ophthalmopathy.

The rearrangement links TRBV9 to TRBJ2-1, with TRBD1 identical over 7 bases. The CDR3 length is 16 residues. J was trimmed by 4 bases and V by 3 bases; bases with no gene match: 10. CDR1 is SGDLS and CDR2 is YYNGEE in the germline V gene. The CDR3 DNA sequence: TGTGCCAGCAGCGGTAGCCTTGGGACAGCTTACAATGAGCAGTTCTTC. Its translation is CASSGSLGTAYNEQFF.

This clonotype came up many times. V and J are TRBV5-6 and TRBJ1-5; D is ambiguous. The germline gives CDR1 SGHDT, CDR2 YYEEEE. Trimming took off 2 bases at V and 0 bases at J, with 9 bases between the two ends. CDR3 size: 15 residues. The CDR3 nucleotides read TGTGCCAGCAGCTTCCTGGGTAATAGCAATCAGCCCCAGCATTTT. This encodes CASSFLGNSNQPQHF.

Details on this clonotype: The junction differs from germline at one of its ends, possibly a read error. DNA for the CDR3: TGTGCCGCCAGTGATTCGACACAGGGGGCGAGCAATCAGCCCCAGCATTTT. Its translation is CAASDSTQGASNQPQHF. V is TRBV24-1 and J is TRBJ1-5; 9 bases are a match to TRBD1. Germline V gene lookup returns CDR1 KGHDR and CDR2 SFDVKD. The length of the CDR3 is 17 residues.

The rearrangement joins TRBV29-1 to TRBJ2-2; D is ambiguous. There are 15 residues in the CDR3. V dropped 6 bases and J dropped 2 bases, with 16 bases sitting between them. In germline, CDR1 is SQVTM, CDR2 ANQGSEA. The CDR3 region has the DNA TGCAGCGTCTCAAGACTCAACCTTAACACCGGGGAGCTGTTTTTT. It yields the protein CSVSRLNLNTGELFF.

V usage is TRBV29-1 and J usage is TRBJ1-1; D ambiguous. This CDR3 has 13 amino acids. Trimming stripped 4 bases from V and 3 bases from J, with 12 bases between. Looked up from germline, CDR1 is SQVTM and CDR2 is ANQGSEA. As DNA, the CDR3 is TGCAGCGTTGTTCTTCTTGGGGACACTGAAGCTTTCTTT. It translates to CSVVLLGDTEAFF.

This clonotype was detected many times. The DNA for the CDR3 is TGTGCCAGCAGACAGGGGTGGTACGAGCAGTACTTC. This sequence encodes CASRQGWYEQYF. V gene TRBV2 combines with J gene TRBJ2-7; the match to TRBD1 covers 7 bases. The germline CDR1 and CDR2 sequences are SNHLY and FYNNEI. The J segment lost 4 bases and the V segment lost 6 bases, leaving 3 bases of the junction unmatched. CDR3 length equals 12 residues.

Many counts were recorded for this clonotype. The chain has TRBV7-2 and TRBJ1-4; weak D call: TRBD1 (6 bases). Germline V gene sequence: CDR1 SGHTA, CDR2 FQGNSA. V was clipped by 4 bases and J by 2 bases, with 8 bases between them. There are 14 residues in the CDR3. This CDR3 is CASSSQGTNEKLFF. The CDR3 region has the DNA TGTGCCAGCAGCTCCCAGGGGACTAATGAAAAACTGTTTTTT.

This clonotype has at least ten counts. The J gene is TRBJ1-6, the V gene TRBV6-1; tentative D call: TRBD1 (6 bases). This CDR3 region has 17 residues. The V gene lost 5 bases and the J gene lost 0 bases, with 14 bases spanning the gap. Germline loops: CDR1 MNHNS, CDR2 SASEGT. The DNA for the CDR3 is TGTGCCAGCAGTACCGGACAGCGAAGCTCCTATAATTCACCCCTCCACTTT. It is translated as CASSTGQRSSYNSPLHF.

The rearrangement links TRBV29-1 to TRBJ2-1; 9 positions agree with TRBD2. The CDR3 contains 14 residues. After removal of 3 bases from V and 8 bases from J, the junction contained 8 bases not matched to a gene. From germline, CDR1 is SQVTM and CDR2 ANQGSEA. This chain's CDR3 is CSVDGRGGLDEQFF. The CDR3 nucleotides are TGCAGCGTTGATGGGCGGGGGGGCCTAGATGAGCAGTTCTTC.